A single sample gave rise to the 20 T cell receptor beta chains below, sequenced in a study of blood T cell repertoires in COVID-19. Libraries were prepared by immunoSEQ multiplex PCR; TCRdb keeps only in-frame clonotypes and omits some of them. The table has around 270,000 clones, around nine tenths seen once; the top ten hold approximately 4.6%. The sequencing sample was made of peripheral blood. The receptor source for this set is a man aged 35-49 years with acute or convalescent COVID-19.

This chain connects TRBV3-1 (or the pseudogene TRBV3-2) to TRBJ2-2; tentative D call: TRBD1 (6 bases). Trimming shortened V by 0 bases and J by 7 bases, and 12 bases separated the two germline ends. The germline V gene has CDR1 LGHDT and CDR2 YNNKEL (reference sequence). The CDR3 runs 15 residues. The CDR3 region has the DNA TGTGCCAGCAGCCAAGACGGCCTAGGGGGCGGGGAGCTGTTTTTT. Protein product: CASSQDGLGGGELFF.

In this sample, this clone turned up once. In nucleotides, the CDR3 is TGTGCCAGCAGCCCCAGAAGTCCCAGATCCGGCTACACCTTC. It encodes CASSPRSPRSGYTF. This chain uses TRBV3-1 (or the pseudogene TRBV3-2) with TRBJ1-2, with no clear D. The germline V and J ends were trimmed by 4 bases and 8 bases, with 17 bases remaining between them. Per the germline V gene, CDR1 is LGHDT and CDR2 is YNNKEL (reference sequence). CDR3 length equals 14 residues.

This chain connects TRBV7-9 to TRBJ1-5; 8 positions match TRBD1. The CDR3 covers 14 residues. V was clipped by 5 bases and J by 4 bases; unmatched bases: 4. Germline CDR1 is SEHNR and CDR2 is FQNEAQ (reference sequence). CDR3 in DNA: TGTGCCAGCAGCCTGGACAGGGCAAATCAGCCCCAGCATTTT. It is translated as CASSLDRANQPQHF.

This clone was counted once. The V call is TRBV6-5, the J call TRBJ1-6; the match to TRBD1 covers 8 bases. V shed 7 bases and J 7 bases; nucleotides not matched to a gene: 9. CDR1 and CDR2 (germline): MNHEY, SVGAGI. This CDR3 is built from 15 residues. CDR3 amino acids: CASIQGAIRNSPLHF. The CDR3 DNA is TGTGCCAGCATTCAGGGGGCCATTAGGAATTCACCCCTCCACTTT.

V and J are TRBV6-5 and TRBJ2-7, with 12 positions matching TRBD1. V shed 4 bases and J 6 bases; nucleotides not matched to a gene: 7. Germline assignment: CDR1 MNHEY and CDR2 SVGAGI. The CDR3 sequence is 15 residues long. The CDR3 sequence is CASSLGGQGAGEQYF. The CDR3, as DNA: TGTGCCAGCAGTTTGGGGGGACAGGGGGCGGGCGAGCAGTACTTC.

This rearrangement joins TRBV5-1 to TRBJ2-1; 7 bases align to TRBD1. CDR1 SGHRS and CDR2 YFSETQ come from the germline V gene. Losses at the gene ends were 0 bases for V and 4 bases for J; bases not matched to a gene: 7. The CDR3 length is 16 residues. CDR3 bases: TGCGCCAGCAGCTTGGCCCCCCCGGGACAGTACAATGAGCAGTTCTTC. This translates into CASSLAPPGQYNEQFF.

This chain joins TRBV24-1 and TRBJ2-2; 9 nucleotides agree with TRBD1. CDR1 KGHDR and CDR2 SFDVKD come from the germline V gene. Trimming cost V 7 bases and J 5 bases; bases outside gene matches: 4. The CDR3 has 14 residues. CDR3 DNA sequence: TGTGCCACCAGGGGGACAGGGAAGACCGGGGAGCTGTTTTTT. Translation gives CATRGTGKTGELFF.

The chain employs TRBV3-1 (or the pseudogene TRBV3-2) and TRBJ1-5; D not resolved. Trimming removed 2 bases from V and 7 bases from J, with 9 bases in between. Germline V gives CDR1 LGHDT, CDR2 YNNKEL (reference sequence). There are 13 residues in the CDR3. CDR3 loop: CASSQREGQPQHF. The CDR3 region has the DNA TGTGCCAGCAGCCAAAGGGAGGGACAGCCCCAGCATTTT.

The chain employs TRBV6-5 and TRBJ2-6; D ambiguous. CDR1 MNHEY and CDR2 SVGAGI come from the germline V gene. The CDR3 runs 15 residues. V shed 0 bases and J shed 1 base, with 4 bases lying between them. CDR3 nucleotides: TGTGCCAGCAGTTACTCCGGGTCTGGGGCCAACGTCCTGACTTTC. Translation gives CASSYSGSGANVLTF.

The chain has TRBV7-8 and TRBJ2-1; 8 bases fit TRBD1. Germline-derived CDR1 and CDR2 are SGHVS and FQNEAQ. The CDR3 totals 17 residues. V shed 6 bases and J 0 bases; nucleotides not matched to a gene: 10. CDR3 amino acids: CASRDRGAHSSYNEQFF. The CDR3, as DNA: TGTGCCAGCAGAGACAGGGGCGCTCACAGCTCCTACAATGAGCAGTTCTTC.

The chain joins TRBV28 to TRBJ1-1, with TRBD1 matching over 12 bases. This CDR3 comprises 17 residues. Germline CDR1 is MDHEN and CDR2 is SYDVKM. V gave up 6 bases and J gave up 6 bases; unmatched junction bases: 14. For the CDR3, the DNA is TGTGCCAGCAGGCGGAACCCGGGAGGGACAGGGGGCTCTGAAGCTTTCTTT. Protein: CASRRNPGGTGGSEAFF.

The chain has TRBV5-4 and TRBJ2-1; D is unclear. Germline CDR1 is SGHNT and CDR2 is YYREEE (reference sequence). V was shortened by 0 bases and J by 5 bases, with 9 bases between the two germline ends. The CDR3 sequence is 14 residues long. CDR3 amino acids: CASSLDTTDNEQFF. DNA of the CDR3: TGTGCCAGCAGCTTGGACACTACCGACAATGAGCAGTTCTTC.

The CDR3 loop is CASSLQGSTYNEQFF. CDR3 DNA: TGTGCCAGCAGCCTTCAGGGCTCGACCTACAATGAGCAGTTCTTC. V usage is TRBV3-1 (or the pseudogene TRBV3-2) and J usage is TRBJ2-1; maybe TRBD1 (5 bases). Trimming left V 4 bases short and J 2 bases short, with 12 bases between. Germline-derived CDR1 and CDR2 are LGHDT and YNNKEL (reference sequence). This CDR3 is 15 amino acids long.

The rearrangement joins TRBV27 to TRBJ2-7, with D possibly TRBD2 on 5 matching bases. Trimming shortened V by 2 bases and J by 1 base, and 15 bases separated the two germline ends. The CDR3 totals 16 residues. CDR1 and CDR2 from the germline V gene are MNHEY and SMNVEV (reference sequence). The CDR3 is CASSLRGYEFSYEQYF. CDR3 sequence (DNA): TGTGCCAGCAGTTTACGCGGGTACGAGTTTTCCTACGAGCAGTACTTC.

The chain joins TRBV11-2 to TRBJ2-2; 7 bases are a match to TRBD2. The length of the CDR3 is 17 residues. With 7 bases clipped from V and 2 bases from J, the junction kept 13 bases outside the gene matches. Germline values: CDR1 SGHAT, CDR2 FQNNGV. For the CDR3, the DNA is TGTGCCAGCACCAGGGCCCCGGGGACTATCAACACCGGGGAGCTGTTTTTT. Translating gives CASTRAPGTINTGELFF. Full variable domain (rest looked up from reference TRBV11-2 and TRBJ2-2): EAGVAQSPRYKIIEKRQSVAFWCNPISGHATLYWYQQILGQGPKLLIQFQNNGVVDDSQLPKDRFSAERLKGVDSTLKIQPAKLEDSAVYLCASTRAPGTINTGELFFGEGSRLTVL.

The CDR3 here is CSASQGDGEKLFF. The DNA of the CDR3 is TGCAGTGCTAGTCAGGGGGATGGTGAAAAACTGTTTTTT. V usage is TRBV20-1 and J usage is TRBJ1-4; TRBD1 matches 7 bases. Losses at the gene ends were 3 bases for V and 7 bases for J; bases not matched to a gene: 5. CDR3 size: 13 residues. Germline V lookup: CDR1 DFQATT, CDR2 SNEGSKA (reference sequence).

This chain uses TRBV6-5 with TRBJ1-3; D unclear. Germline values: CDR1 MNHEY, CDR2 SVGAGI. Trimming removed 7 bases at V and 1 base at J, with 8 bases between. CDR3 length equals 13 residues. CDR3 region: CASTTRSGNTIYF. The CDR3 nucleotides read TGTGCCAGCACTACTAGATCTGGAAACACCATATATTTT.

The table lists this clone with a count of one. The chain combines TRBV12-2 with TRBJ2-7; the tabulated D call, TRBD2, remains unverified against the DNA. TRBV12-2 is a listed pseudogene. CDR3 length equals 15 residues. As DNA, the CDR3 is TGTGCAAGTCGCTTAGGTGGGGAAGGGAGCTACGAGCAGTACTTC. Its protein product is CASRLGGEGSYEQYF.

This sequence joins TRBV28 and TRBJ1-5, with D possibly being TRBD1 (5 bases). Trimming removed 9 bases at V and 1 base at J, with 10 bases between. The CDR3 runs 13 residues. Germline CDR1 is MDHEN and CDR2 is SYDVKM. The CDR3 spells CASQGRSNQPQHF. CDR3 sequence (DNA): TGTGCCAGTCAGGGAAGAAGCAATCAGCCCCAGCATTTT.

This sequence joins TRBV5-6 and TRBJ1-3, with 10 bases aligning to TRBD1. The J segment lost 2 bases and the V segment lost 3 bases, leaving 8 bases of the junction unmatched. This CDR3 region has 17 residues. Germline CDR1 is SGHDT and CDR2 is YYEEEE. CDR3 bases: TGTGCCAGCAGCTGGTGGACAGGGGGAGAAGCTGGAAACACCATATATTTT. It yields the protein CASSWWTGGEAGNTIYF.